Listed below are T cell receptor beta chains from one sample, sequenced in a study of radiotherapy plus CTLA-4 blockade in lung cancer. Sequencing used immunoSEQ multiplex PCR; TCRdb keeps in-frame clones, though not all of them. The sample lists 55,000 to 65,000 clones, over 70% occurring once. Material: peripheral blood, obtained from a patient treated with radiotherapy plus ipilimumab. All receptors derive from a human donor with non-small cell lung cancer who had a partial response to radiotherapy plus ipilimumab. CDR3s include the opening cysteine and the closing phenylalanine or tryptophan. The D gene is left open where the match is weak. Clone size, where shown, is once, few, many, or a class for clones that have expanded.

D: TRBD1; J: TRBJ1-2; size: NA; V: TRBV19; CDR3: CASSTGTGYGYTF; DNA: TGTGCCAGTAGTACCGGGACAGGCTATGGCTACACCTTC
D: TRBD2; J: TRBJ2-2; size: NA; V: TRBV9; CDR3: CASSKGTSGGALNTGELFF; DNA: TGTGCCAGCAGCAAGGGGACTAGCGGGGGGGCCTTGAACACCGGGGAGCTGTTTTTT
D: TRBD1; J: TRBJ1-4; size: few; V: TRBV29-1; CDR3: CSVRGQGMEKLFF; DNA: TGCAGCGTGAGGGGACAGGGGATGGAAAAACTGTTTTTT
D: NA; J: TRBJ1-2; size: NA; V: TRBV19; CDR3: CASSLGVLYGYTF; DNA: TGTGCCAGTAGCCTCGGGGTGCTCTATGGCTACACCTTC
D: TRBD2; J: TRBJ2-7; size: NA; V: TRBV5-1; CDR3: CASSTTGGTYEQYF; DNA: TGCGCCAGCAGCACGACGGGGGGTACCTACGAGCAGTACTTC
D: NA; J: TRBJ1-6; size: once; V: TRBV19; CDR3: CASSAGPSGGSPLHF; DNA: TGTGCCAGTAGTGCGGGGCCCTCAGGTGGTTCACCCCTCCACTTT
D: NA; J: TRBJ2-1; size: few; V: TRBV18; CDR3: CASSPLEGAYNEQFF; DNA: TGTGCCAGCTCACCCCTAGAGGGTGCCTACAATGAGCAGTTCTTC
D: NA; J: TRBJ2-3; size: NA; V: TRBV19; CDR3: CASTPGQITDTQYF; DNA: TGTGCCAGTACCCCAGGGCAGATCACAGATACGCAGTATTTT
D: NA; J: TRBJ1-2; size: few; V: TRBV7-9; CDR3: CASSQGSGIGGYGYTF; DNA: TGTGCCAGCAGCCAGGGTTCCGGGATAGGGGGTTATGGCTACACCTTC
D: NA; J: TRBJ1-2; size: NA; V: TRBV7-2; CDR3: CASGRGRNNYGYTF; DNA: TGTGCCAGCGGGAGGGGCAGAAACAACTATGGCTACACCTTC
D: TRBD1; J: TRBJ2-2; size: once; V: TRBV18; CDR3: CASSPRQGDTGELFF; DNA: TGTGCCAGCTCACCGAGGCAGGGGGACACCGGGGAGCTGTTTTTT
D: NA; J: TRBJ2-5; size: NA; V: TRBV10-3; CDR3: CAISESGGAGETQYF; DNA: TGTGCCATCAGTGAGTCTGGGGGGGCCGGGGAGACCCAGTACTTC
D: NA; J: TRBJ2-5; size: few; V: TRBV5-6; CDR3: CASSLSGSETQYF; DNA: TGTGCCAGCAGCTTGTCGGGGAGTGAGACCCAGTACTTC
D: NA; J: TRBJ1-1; size: NA; V: TRBV19; CDR3: CATTPSWVTEAFF; DNA: TGTGCCACCACCCCTAGTTGGGTAACTGAAGCTTTCTTT
D: NA; J: TRBJ1-1; size: NA; V: TRBV5-1; CDR3: CASSPDRMGTEAFF; DNA: TGCGCCAGCAGCCCCGACAGGATGGGGACTGAAGCTTTCTTT
D: TRBD2; J: TRBJ2-1; size: NA; V: TRBV11-3; CDR3: CASSLRPGTSGGKDNEQFF; DNA: TGTGCCAGCAGCTTACGGCCCGGGACTAGCGGGGGGAAAGACAATGAGCAGTTCTTC
D: NA; J: TRBJ2-5; size: once; V: TRBV5-1; CDR3: CASSLEAVQETQYF; DNA: TGCGCCAGCAGCTTGGAGGCGGTTCAAGAGACCCAGTACTTC
D: TRBD1; J: TRBJ1-5; size: NA; V: TRBV19; CDR3: CASSPGQGNNQPQHF; DNA: TGTGCCAGTAGTCCCGGACAGGGGAACAATCAGCCCCAGCATTTT
D: TRBD1; J: TRBJ1-1; size: medium-sized; V: TRBV19; CDR3: CASSGDRRASLNTEAFF; DNA: TGTGCCAGTAGTGGGGACAGGCGAGCCAGTCTGAACACTGAAGCTTTCTTT
D: NA; J: TRBJ2-1; size: NA; V: TRBV12-5; CDR3: CASGSDWGVYNEQFF; DNA: TGTGCTAGTGGCTCCGATTGGGGGGTCTACAATGAGCAGTTCTTC
D: NA; J: TRBJ2-2; size: NA; V: TRBV7-6; CDR3: CASSLDNRNTGELFF; DNA: TGTGCCAGCAGCTTAGACAACAGGAACACCGGGGAGCTGTTTTTT
D: NA; J: TRBJ1-2; size: NA; V: TRBV7-8; CDR3: CASSLGLPGEYGYTF; DNA: TGTGCCAGCAGCTTAGGACTCCCCGGGGAGTATGGCTACACCTTC
D: TRBD1; J: TRBJ2-2; size: once; V: TRBV7-2; CDR3: CASRSQGNHGELFF; DNA: TGTGCCAGCAGGTCACAGGGGAATCACGGGGAGCTGTTTTTT
D: NA; J: TRBJ1-1; size: NA; V: TRBV2; CDR3: CASSEVRATEAFF; DNA: TGTGCCAGCAGTGAAGTCAGGGCGACTGAAGCTTTCTTT
D: NA; J: TRBJ2-5; size: NA; V: TRBV4-2; CDR3: CASSQDKRVGTQYF; DNA: TGTGCCAGCAGCCAAGATAAGAGGGTCGGGACCCAGTACTTC
D: TRBD2; J: TRBJ2-2; size: NA; V: TRBV9; CDR3: CASSVGSGGAAGTGELFF; DNA: TGTGCCAGCAGCGTAGGTAGCGGGGGGGCCGCGGGCACCGGGGAGCTGTTTTTT
D: TRBD1; J: TRBJ2-7; size: NA; V: TRBV7-8; CDR3: CASSRTGNYEQYF; DNA: TGTGCCAGCAGCCGGACAGGGAACTACGAGCAGTACTTC
D: TRBD1; J: TRBJ1-2; size: NA; V: TRBV30; CDR3: CAWSEQGTAYYGYTF; DNA: TGTGCCTGGAGCGAACAAGGGACAGCATACTATGGCTACACCTTC
D: TRBD1; J: TRBJ1-1; size: NA; V: TRBV5-6; CDR3: CASSLWDRVHEAFF; DNA: TGTGCCAGCAGCTTGTGGGACAGGGTCCACGAAGCTTTCTTT
D: TRBD1; J: TRBJ1-1; size: NA; V: TRBV5-8; CDR3: CASSTDRGTEAFF; DNA: TGTGCCAGCAGCACGGACAGGGGCACTGAAGCTTTCTTT
D: TRBD1; J: TRBJ2-5; size: NA; V: TRBV27; CDR3: CASSFPGGETQYF; DNA: TGTGCCAGCAGTTTCCCAGGGGGAGAGACCCAGTACTTC
D: TRBD1; J: TRBJ2-1; size: NA; V: TRBV6-1; CDR3: CASSGRDRGYNEQFF; DNA: TGTGCCAGCAGTGGCCGGGACAGGGGTTACAATGAGCAGTTCTTC
D: TRBD1; J: TRBJ2-1; size: few; V: TRBV16; CDR3: CASSQSGGQGLNEQFF; DNA: TGTGCCAGCAGCCAATCGGGGGGACAGGGGTTGAATGAGCAGTTCTTC
D: TRBD2; J: TRBJ2-7; size: NA; V: TRBV29-1; CDR3: CSVEGLAGEAYEQYF; DNA: TGCAGCGTTGAAGGACTAGCGGGGGAGGCCTACGAGCAGTACTTC
D: NA; J: TRBJ2-7; size: NA; V: TRBV27; CDR3: CASSLLIRTSSYEQYF; DNA: TGTGCCAGCAGCCTACTTATCCGGACTTCCTCCTACGAGCAGTACTTC
D: NA; J: TRBJ2-2; size: NA; V: TRBV6-1; CDR3: CASSGAGQGTGELFF; DNA: TGTGCCAGCAGTGGGGCAGGTCAGGGCACCGGGGAGCTGTTTTTT
D: NA; J: TRBJ1-4; size: NA; V: TRBV5-1; CDR3: CASSLDGERYEKLFF; DNA: TGCGCCAGCAGCTTGGACGGGGAAAGATATGAAAAACTGTTTTTT
D: NA; J: TRBJ2-5; size: NA; V: TRBV28; CDR3: CASSLGVSETQYF; DNA: TGTGCCAGCAGTTTAGGAGTTTCCGAGACCCAGTACTTC
D: TRBD2; J: TRBJ2-3; size: NA; V: TRBV7-2; CDR3: CASSSSFGGLPNRPQYF; DNA: TGTGCCAGCAGCTCAAGCTTTGGGGGACTACCGAACCGACCGCAGTATTTT
D: TRBD1; J: TRBJ2-7; size: NA; V: TRBV13; CDR3: CASSPDRGTYEQYF; DNA: TGTGCCAGCAGCCCGGACAGGGGGACCTACGAGCAGTACTTC
D: TRBD1; J: TRBJ1-1; size: NA; V: TRBV5-1; CDR3: CASSQDRGNTEAFF; DNA: TGCGCCAGCAGCCAGGACAGGGGGAACACTGAAGCTTTCTTT
D: NA; J: TRBJ2-1; size: NA; V: TRBV19; CDR3: CASSTSGGTGHNEQFF; DNA: TGTGCCAGTAGTACGTCTGGGGGGACCGGCCACAATGAGCAGTTCTTC
D: NA; J: TRBJ1-2; size: NA; V: TRBV30; CDR3: CAWSFGGANYGYTF; DNA: TGTGCCTGGAGTTTTGGCGGCGCTAACTATGGCTACACCTTC
D: TRBD1; J: TRBJ1-1; size: NA; V: TRBV5-6; CDR3: CASSLGTGAANTEAFF; DNA: TGTGCCAGCAGCTTGGGGACAGGGGCGGCAAACACTGAAGCTTTCTTT
D: TRBD2; J: TRBJ2-2; size: NA; V: TRBV5-1; CDR3: CASSPGLAGGRTGELFF; DNA: TGCGCCAGCAGCCCGGGACTAGCGGGGGGACGCACCGGGGAGCTGTTTTTT
D: NA; J: TRBJ1-6; size: few; V: TRBV7-3; CDR3: CASSLSTTNSPLRF; DNA: TGTGCCAGCAGCTTATCCACGACAAATTCTCCCCTCCGCTTT
D: TRBD1; J: TRBJ2-6; size: NA; V: TRBV6-1; CDR3: CASSERGRGIGANVLTF; DNA: TGTGCCAGCAGTGAAAGAGGCAGGGGGATTGGGGCCAACGTCCTGACTTTC
D: NA; J: TRBJ1-5; size: NA; V: TRBV21-1; CDR3: CASSNPGGRTPSYHSNQPQHF; DNA: TGTGCCAGCAGCAACCCAGGCGGCCGGACACCGAGCTACCATAGCAATCAGCCCCAGCATTTT
D: NA; J: TRBJ1-1; size: NA; V: TRBV6-5; CDR3: CASSSAGTEAFF; DNA: TGTGCCAGCAGTTCTGCGGGGACTGAAGCTTTCTTT
D: NA; J: TRBJ2-2; size: NA; V: TRBV6-1; CDR3: CASSSGNTGELFF; DNA: TGTGCCAGCAGTTCCGGGAACACCGGGGAGCTGTTTTTT
D: NA; J: TRBJ1-2; size: once; V: TRBV6-5; CDR3: CASSEGFYGYTF; DNA: TGTGCCAGCAGTGAGGGTTTCTATGGCTACACCTTC
D: TRBD1; J: TRBJ1-5; size: NA; V: TRBV25-1; CDR3: CASSETRQGDQPQHF; DNA: TGTGCCAGCAGTGAAACGAGACAGGGAGATCAGCCCCAGCATTTT
D: NA; J: TRBJ1-2; size: NA; V: TRBV19; CDR3: CASSFEIRGNYGYTF; DNA: TGTGCCAGTAGTTTCGAAATAAGGGGAAACTATGGCTACACCTTC
D: TRBD2; J: TRBJ2-7; size: NA; V: TRBV5-1; CDR3: CASSSSGGAYEQYF; DNA: TGCGCCAGCAGCTCTAGCGGGGGGGCCTACGAGCAGTACTTC
D: NA; J: TRBJ2-1; size: few; V: TRBV19; CDR3: CASSPRRGEDEQFF; DNA: TGTGCCAGTAGTCCCCGCAGGGGCGAGGATGAGCAGTTCTTC
D: NA; J: TRBJ1-3; size: few; V: TRBV6-1; CDR3: CASRAGVGNTIYF; DNA: TGTGCCAGCAGGGCAGGGGTCGGAAACACCATATATTTT
D: NA; J: TRBJ1-2; size: NA; V: TRBV5-1; CDR3: CASSLAAVNYGYTF; DNA: TGCGCCAGCAGCTTGGCGGCGGTAAACTATGGCTACACCTTC